A single sample gave rise to the 29 T cell receptor beta chains below, sequenced in a study of shared clonotypes between healthy human individuals. Here immunoSEQ multiplex PCR was the method, and the copy in TCRdb shows in-frame clones only, minus some. Of approximately 2.4 million clones in the sample, under 97% are singletons; the top ten hold 0.13%. The sequenced material came from naive CD4+ T cells sorted from blood. Subset meaning: CD45RA+ positively selected. The receptors stem from a man aged 18 to 29 in good health.

A remark on this clone: Additional DNA sequences in this sample encode the identical CDR3. This rearrangement joins TRBV15 to TRBJ2-7; D remains unclear. CDR1 and CDR2 from the germline V gene are LNHNV and YYDKDF (reference sequence). The CDR3 is 12 residues long. Trimming shortened V by 0 bases and J by 6 bases, and 6 bases separated the two germline ends. The CDR3 bases are TGTGCCACCAGCAGAGATCTGGGCGAGCAGTACTTC. It is translated as CATSRDLGEQYF.

The chain joins TRBV6-5 to TRBJ2-2; the D gene is possibly TRBD2 (6 bases). The CDR3 spans 14 residues. Germline CDR1 MNHEY, CDR2 SVGAGI. Trimming took 2 bases from V and 6 from J, leaving 10 bases between them. The CDR3 coding sequence is TGTGCCAGCAGTTACGTTGGGGAGGCCGGGGAGCTGTTTTTT. This translates into CASSYVGEAGELFF.

The chain joins TRBV7-9 to TRBJ1-1; D ambiguous. CDR1 is SEHNR and CDR2 is FQNEAQ in the germline V gene (reference sequence). This CDR3 contains 14 residues. Trimming pared 2 bases from V and 2 bases from J, leaving 9 bases between. The CDR3, as DNA: TGTGCCAGCAGCTTACTAGATAGTAACACTGAAGCTTTCTTT. Amino acids: CASSLLDSNTEAFF.

Of note for this clone: The sample has other DNA sequences that encode this CDR3 too. CDR3 DNA: TGTGCCAGTAGTAGTAGTGGTTCCTCCTACGAGCAGTACTTC. Its protein product is CASSSSGSSYEQYF. The rearrangement uses TRBV19 and TRBJ2-7; D is unclear. CDR3 length: 14 amino acids. Germline V gene sequence: CDR1 LNHDA, CDR2 SQIVND (reference sequence). V was pared by 4 bases and J by 0 bases, with 10 bases between.

The CDR3 DNA reads TGTGCCAGCAGTCCCCCCCCACAGGATGGGGATTCACCCCTCCACTTT. As protein: CASSPPPQDGDSPLHF. The chain uses TRBV27 and TRBJ1-6; TRBD1 might be the D (5 bases). Germline V gene sequence: CDR1 MNHEY, CDR2 SMNVEV (reference sequence). The V and J ends lost 5 bases and 8 bases respectively, with 19 bases between them. The CDR3 contains 16 residues.

The chain recombines TRBV25-1 with TRBJ1-1; TRBD1 matches at 8 bases. The length of the CDR3 is 15 residues. The J segment lost 1 base and the V segment lost 1 base, leaving 2 bases of the junction unmatched. Germline CDR1 MGHDK, CDR2 SYGVNS. Written as DNA, the CDR3 is TGTGCCAGCAGTGAATTCACAGGGGGGAACACTGAAGCTTTCTTT. This codes for CASSEFTGGNTEAFF. The full variable domain, rest sourced from reference TRBV25-1 and TRBJ1-1, is EADIYQTPRYLVIGTGKKITLECSQTMGHDKMYWYQQDPGMELHLIHYSYGVNSTEKGDLSSESTVSRIRTEHFPLTLESARPSHTSQYLCASSEFTGGNTEAFFGQGTRLTVV.

The chain links TRBV11-1 to TRBJ2-7; D might be TRBD1 (6 bases). Trimming removed 5 bases from V and 3 bases from J, with 17 bases in between. CDR3 length: 15 amino acids. Germline V gene sequence: CDR1 SGHAT, CDR2 FQDESV (reference sequence). This CDR3 is CASSLDSQVFYEQYF. The CDR3 DNA follows: TGTGCCAGCAGCCTGGACAGCCAGGTTTTCTACGAGCAGTACTTC.

The rearrangement uses TRBV30 and TRBJ2-2; D gene uncertain. The germline CDR1 and CDR2 sequences are GTSNPN and SVGIG (reference sequence). V was trimmed by 4 bases and J by 4 bases, leaving 1 base between them. The CDR3 is 10 residues long. CDR3 amino acids: CAWTTGELFF. CDR3 coding DNA: TGTGCCTGGACCACCGGGGAGCTGTTTTTT.

The chain couples TRBV19 to TRBJ1-1; possible D gene TRBD1, 6 bases. V lost 6 bases and J 4 bases, leaving 24 bases between the germline ends. The CDR3 is 17 residues long. Per the germline V gene, CDR1 is LNHDA and CDR2 is SQIVND (reference sequence). CDR3 loop: CASSTGLEWRGRTEAFF. DNA of the CDR3: TGTGCCAGTAGCACAGGGCTGGAGTGGAGGGGTCGCACTGAAGCTTTCTTT.

Here the CDR3 reads CASSYRALSSYEQYF. In nucleotides, the CDR3 is TGTGCCAGCAGCTACAGGGCCCTCAGCTCCTACGAGCAGTACTTC. This sequence joins TRBV5-6 and TRBJ2-7; possible D gene TRBD1, 6 bases. Germline CDR1 and CDR2: SGHDT and YYEEEE. This CDR3 has 15 amino acids. Trimming cost V 3 bases and J 0 bases, with 13 bases left between them.

This chain uses TRBV11-2 with TRBJ1-3; unclear D gene. V lost 0 bases and J 0 bases, leaving 6 bases between the germline ends. The CDR3 runs to 15 residues. In germline, CDR1 is SGHAT, CDR2 FQNNGV. The CDR3 sequence is CASSLDRNSGNTIYF. CDR3 DNA sequence: TGTGCCAGCAGCTTAGATCGGAACTCTGGAAACACCATATATTTT.

This chain links TRBV10-3 with TRBJ2-1; D gene uncertain. The CDR3 loop spans 14 amino acids. Germline V gene data show CDR1 as ENHRY and CDR2 as SYGVKD. V was shortened by 5 bases and J by 2 bases, with 10 bases between the two germline ends. CDR3 DNA sequence: TGTGCCATCAGTTTCGACTCCACCTACAATGAGCAGTTCTTC. Protein sequence: CAISFDSTYNEQFF.

With respect to this clone: The sample carries other DNA sequences with the same CDR3. The chain uses TRBV11-2 and TRBJ2-7; 9 bases agree with TRBD1. The junction had 2 bases not matched to a gene; V was cut back by 5 bases and J by 0 bases. The V gene's germline CDR1 is SGHAT and CDR2 FQNNGV. The CDR3 is 14 residues long. The CDR3: CASSRDRASYEQYF. The CDR3 bases are TGTGCCAGCAGCAGGGACAGGGCCTCCTACGAGCAGTACTTC. Based on the CDR3 plus reference TRBV11-2 and TRBJ2-7, the full variable domain is EAGVAQSPRYKIIEKRQSVAFWCNPISGHATLYWYQQILGQGPKLLIQFQNNGVVDDSQLPKDRFSAERLKGVDSTLKIQPAKLEDSAVYLCASSRDRASYEQYFGPGTRLTVT.

The chain recombines TRBV10-2 with TRBJ2-5; maybe TRBD2 (6 bases). The germline V gene has CDR1 WSHSY and CDR2 SAAADI. Trimming pared 5 bases from V and 5 bases from J, leaving 18 bases between. The CDR3 covers 15 residues. CDR3 residues: CASSQAGTLSETQYF. CDR3 DNA: TGCGCCAGCAGTCAAGCCGGGACTCTATCGGAGACCCAGTACTTC.

The chain couples TRBV6-5 to TRBJ2-7; 8 bases are a match to TRBD1. The CDR3 is 14 amino acids. Germline V gives CDR1 MNHEY, CDR2 SVGAGI. The junction had 8 bases not matched to a gene; V was cut back by 5 bases and J by 5 bases. CDR3 protein: CASSRDRSAHEQYF. The CDR3 coding sequence is TGTGCCAGCAGTCGGGACAGGTCGGCCCACGAGCAGTACTTC.

This rearrangement joins TRBV10-1 to TRBJ2-4; D not certain. Germline V gene lookup returns CDR1 WNHNN and CDR2 SYGVQD (reference sequence). The V gene lost 10 bases and the J gene lost 0 bases, with 19 bases spanning the gap. The CDR3 spans 16 residues. The CDR3: CATSEWAELAKNIQYF. The CDR3 bases are TGCGCCACTTCAGAATGGGCAGAACTAGCCAAAAACATTCAGTACTTC.

With regard to this clone: The sample has other DNA sequences that encode this CDR3 too. The CDR3 loop is CASSLPGDTQYF. The CDR3 DNA reads TGCGCCAGCAGCTTGCCTGGAGATACGCAGTATTTT. The chain carries TRBV5-1 and TRBJ2-3, with no clear D. V lost 1 base and J 5 bases, leaving 5 bases between the germline ends. Germline V gene sequence: CDR1 SGHRS, CDR2 YFSETQ. The CDR3 totals 12 residues.

CDR3 residues: CASRREGEQFF. The CDR3 coding sequence is TGTGCCAGCAGAAGAGAGGGGGAGCAGTTCTTC. The J gene is TRBJ2-1, the V gene TRBV6-5; TRBD1 or TRBD2 may be the D gene (5 bases each). The germline gives CDR1 MNHEY, CDR2 SVGAGI. Trimming stripped 6 bases from V and 10 bases from J, with 10 bases between. The CDR3 loop spans 11 amino acids.

The V and J genes are TRBV5-1 and TRBJ1-1; D is ambiguous. Germline V lookup: CDR1 SGHRS, CDR2 YFSETQ. The CDR3 sequence is 16 residues long. V was clipped by 1 base and J by 1 base, with 14 bases between them. The CDR3 loop reads CASSLFQTAQNTEAFF. The CDR3 DNA is TGCGCCAGCAGCTTGTTCCAGACTGCCCAGAACACTGAAGCTTTCTTT.

V usage is TRBV18 and J usage is TRBJ2-5; a possible D gene is TRBD2 (5 bases). The CDR3 spans 16 residues. CDR1 is KGHSH and CDR2 is LQKENI in the germline V gene. Trimming left V 2 bases short and J 0 bases short, with 13 bases between. The CDR3 is CASSPSLSGNQETQYF. CDR3 nucleotides: TGTGCCAGCTCACCAAGCCTAAGCGGAAACCAAGAGACCCAGTACTTC.

The rearrangement joins TRBV19 to TRBJ1-3; TRBD1 is a possible D gene (5 bases). V lost 5 bases, J lost 1 base, and 15 bases lay in between. CDR1 and CDR2 from the germline V gene are LNHDA and SQIVND (reference sequence). This CDR3 comprises 16 residues. CDR3 in amino acids: CASSPQGTRSGNTIYF. CDR3 nucleotides: TGTGCCAGTAGTCCGCAGGGCACGCGGTCTGGAAACACCATATATTTT.

The chain joins TRBV7-3 to TRBJ1-1, with D possibly matching TRBD1 (5 bases). Trimming cost V 5 bases and J 1 base, with 14 bases left between them. The CDR3 loop spans 15 amino acids. The germline V gene has CDR1 SGHTA and CDR2 FQGTGA. The CDR3 bases are TGTGCCAGCAGCCCCACCCGGGACGGGAACACTGAAGCTTTCTTT. Its translation: CASSPTRDGNTEAFF.

The genes are TRBV15 and TRBJ1-5; D is unclear. The CDR3 is 14 amino acids. Germline V gene lookup returns CDR1 LNHNV and CDR2 YYDKDF (reference sequence). Trimming removed 6 bases at V and 0 bases at J, with 9 bases between. CDR3 region: CATSPLRSNQPQHF. DNA of the CDR3: TGTGCCACCAGTCCCCTACGTAGCAATCAGCCCCAGCATTTT.

The V and J genes are TRBV18 and TRBJ1-1; maybe TRBD1 (5 bases). The germline V and J ends were trimmed by 3 bases and 12 bases, with 20 bases remaining between them. Germline lookup yields CDR1 KGHSH and CDR2 LQKENI. The CDR3 is 14 amino acids. CDR3: CASSPTAGTHRPFF. The CDR3 DNA follows: TGTGCCAGCTCACCCACTGCCGGGACCCACCGTCCTTTCTTT.

The chain employs TRBV30 and TRBJ1-2; D is uncertain. Trimming shortened V by 1 base and J by 4 bases, and 7 bases separated the two germline ends. The CDR3 loop spans 12 amino acids. The germline CDR1 and CDR2 sequences are GTSNPN and SVGIG (reference sequence). The CDR3 coding sequence is TGTGCCTGGAGTGAATCCCTCTATGGCTACACCTTC. Protein: CAWSESLYGYTF.

Details on this clone: Other DNA sequences in the sample encode the same CDR3. The chain couples TRBV9 to TRBJ2-1, with TRBD2 matching 11 bases. The V gene end was trimmed by 2 bases and the J gene end by 4 bases; junction bases not matched to a gene: 2. Germline lookup yields CDR1 SGDLS and CDR2 YYNGEE. CDR3 size: 15 residues. CDR3 protein: CASSVTSGTYNEQFF. CDR3 in DNA: TGTGCCAGCAGCGTGACTAGCGGGACTTACAATGAGCAGTTCTTC.

The gene calls are TRBV6-1 and TRBJ1-3; 10 bases are shared with TRBD1. The CDR3 is 18 residues long. Germline-derived CDR1 and CDR2 are MNHNS and SASEGT. Trimming took 3 bases from V and 3 from J; bases not matched to a gene: 11. The CDR3 coding sequence is TGTGCCAGCAGTGACCAACCGTCGGACAGGGGGTATGGAAACACCATATATTTT. As protein: CASSDQPSDRGYGNTIYF.

This rearrangement joins TRBV7-9 to TRBJ1-2; TRBD1 matches 7 bases. The germline V gene encodes CDR1 SEHNR and CDR2 FQNEAQ (reference sequence). The CDR3 is 15 amino acids. Trimming removed 3 bases from V and 2 bases from J; junction bases left unmatched: 6. CDR3 amino acids: CASSFTGTDNYGYTF. The DNA of the CDR3 is TGTGCCAGCAGCTTCACCGGGACAGACAACTATGGCTACACCTTC.

This chain joins TRBV2 and TRBJ1-2; 7 bases line up with TRBD1. V gave up 4 bases and J gave up 4 bases; unmatched junction bases: 6. The CDR3 has 14 residues. From germline, CDR1 is SNHLY and CDR2 FYNNEI. CDR3 DNA: TGTGCCAGCAGTGCCGGGACAGAGCTCTATGGCTACACCTTC. Its protein is CASSAGTELYGYTF. The whole variable domain, remainder taken from reference TRBV2 and TRBJ1-2, is EPEVTQTPSHQVTQMGQEVILRCVPISNHLYFYWYRQILGQKVEFLVSFYNNEISEKSEIFDDQFSVERPDGSNFTLKIRSTKLEDSAMYFCASSAGTELYGYTFGSGTRLTVV.